A single sample gave rise to the 30 T cell receptor beta chains below, sequenced in a study of tumor T cells in aggressive B-cell lymphoma. This table comes from immunoSEQ multiplex PCR, and its TCRdb copy is limited to in-frame clones, with some not included. The repertoire includes about 1,600 clones, more than 65% of them detected once, and more than 8.5% sits in the top ten. Sequenced: tumor tissue. The receptors derive from an adult with diffuse large B cell lymphoma.

The J gene is TRBJ2-6, the V gene TRBV21-1; the D segment call TRBD2 is taken from the table without a DNA check. TRBV21-1 is reported as a pseudogene. The CDR3 runs to 18 residues. CDR3 nucleotide sequence: TGTGCCAGCAGGGATCCGGTAGCTACAACAAGTCGGGCCAACGTCCTGACTTTC. As protein: CASRDPVATTSRANVLTF.

The V gene is TRBV5-6, the J gene TRBJ2-1; TRBD1 matches 9 bases. This CDR3 comprises 16 residues. J gave up 4 bases and V 4 bases, and 9 bases lay outside the gene matches. Per germline, CDR1 SGHDT and CDR2 YYEEEE. In DNA form, the CDR3 reads TGTGCCAGCAGCCCTCCGGGACAGGGACTTTACAATGAGCAGTTCTTC. Amino acids: CASSPPGQGLYNEQFF. Using reference TRBV5-6 and TRBJ2-1 for the parts outside the CDR3, the full variable domain is DAGVTQSPTHLIKTRGQQVTLRCSPKSGHDTVSWYQQALGQGPQFIFQYYEEEERQRGNFPDRFSGHQFPNYSSELNVNALLLGDSALYLCASSPPGQGLYNEQFFGPGTRLTVL.

This chain joins TRBV5-1 and TRBJ2-7; TRBD2 might be the D (6 bases). Germline-derived CDR1 and CDR2 are SGHRS and YFSETQ. Trimming took 4 bases from V and 3 from J, leaving 20 bases between them. The CDR3 contains 16 residues. CDR3 in DNA: TGCGCCAGCAGCCCGGAGGGCGGGGTGGCCTTCTACGAGCAGTACGTC. This encodes CASSPEGGVAFYEQYV.

In this sample, this clone turned up once. J is TRBJ2-7 and V is TRBV19, with 7 bases lining up with TRBD2. With V trimmed by 1 base and J by 3 bases, 12 bases remained unmatched. The CDR3 contains 17 residues. Germline V gene data show CDR1 as LNHDA and CDR2 as SQIVND (reference sequence). CDR3 nucleotide sequence: TGTGCCAGTAGTATAGGGAGGGGAGGGCCCGAAGGCTACGAGCAGTACGTC. Protein product: CASSIGRGGPEGYEQYV.

The chain has TRBV29-1 and TRBJ1-1; 10 nucleotides agree with TRBD1. The CDR3 runs to 13 residues. Germline V gene data show CDR1 as SQVTM and CDR2 as ANQGSEA. J gave up 4 bases and V 7 bases, and 6 bases lay outside the gene matches. The CDR3 DNA reads TGCAGCGGCGCCGGGACAGGGGTCACTGAAGCTTTCTTT. Encoded protein: CSGAGTGVTEAFF.

The genes are TRBV14 and TRBJ2-2, with 14 bases identical to TRBD2. The length of the CDR3 is 15 residues. The junction had 3 bases not matched to a gene; V was cut back by 3 bases and J by 9 bases. Germline V CDR1 and CDR2: SGHDN, FVKESK. CDR3 coding DNA: TGTGCCAGCAGCCACAGACTAGCGGGAGGGAGGGAGCTGTTTTTT. It codes for CASSHRLAGGRELFF.

This clone was recorded once. This rearrangement joins TRBV9 to TRBJ2-1, with a possible D match to TRBD2 (6 bases). Germline assignment: CDR1 SGDLS and CDR2 YYNGEE. V was pared by 4 bases and J by 3 bases, with 20 bases between. The CDR3 is 17 residues long. The CDR3 nucleotides are TGTGCCAGCAGCTCCCGATCGCGGGCGGGAAACTACAATGAGCAGTTCTTC. Protein: CASSSRSRAGNYNEQFF.

The chain couples TRBV5-1 to TRBJ2-7; 9 nucleotides match TRBD2. CDR1 and CDR2 (germline): SGHRS, YFSETQ. This CDR3 contains 14 residues. V gave up 0 bases and J gave up 11 bases; unmatched junction bases: 9. The CDR3 DNA is TGCGCCAGCAGCTTGGAGGGGACTAGCACATGGGAGTACTTC. Amino acids: CASSLEGTSTWEYF.

The chain links TRBV5-1 to TRBJ2-1, with TRBD2 matching 13 bases. The V and J ends lost 3 bases and 5 bases, in that order; junction bases with no gene match: 2. This CDR3 has 15 amino acids. Germline-derived CDR1 and CDR2 are SGHRS and YFSETQ. In DNA form, the CDR3 reads TGCGCCAGCAGCTGGACTAGCGGGAGTAACAATGAGCAGTTCTTC. Translating it yields CASSWTSGSNNEQFF.

The chain couples TRBV2 to TRBJ2-7, with 9 bases aligning to TRBD1. This CDR3 has 16 residues. Unmatched junction bases numbered 13, after V lost 5 bases and J lost 5 bases. From germline, CDR1 is SNHLY and CDR2 FYNNEI. This chain's CDR3 is CASSPASGTGFDEQYF. In DNA, the CDR3 is TGTGCCAGCAGTCCCGCTTCTGGGACAGGGTTCGACGAGCAGTACTTC.

This clone was found once. V usage is TRBV27 and J usage is TRBJ1-1; the D gene is possibly TRBD1 (6 bases). With 6 bases removed from V and 1 base from J, the gap between germline ends came to 12 bases. Germline-derived CDR1 and CDR2 are MNHEY and SMNVEV (reference sequence). This CDR3 has 14 amino acids. CDR3 DNA sequence: TGTGCCAGCAGGTTCCTACAGGGGAACACTGAAGCTTTCTTT. This codes for CASRFLQGNTEAFF.

The J gene is TRBJ1-4, the V gene TRBV7-8, with a tentative D call TRBD1 (6 bases). Germline-derived CDR1 and CDR2 are SGHVS and FQNEAQ. The CDR3 sequence is 15 residues long. V was pared by 1 base and J by 6 bases, with 12 bases between. The CDR3 DNA reads TGTGCCAGCAGCTTAGACAGGGCAAGTTATGAAAAACTGTTTTTT. It yields the protein CASSLDRASYEKLFF.

The chain carries TRBV27 and TRBJ2-1; 12 bases align to TRBD2. The CDR3 spans 14 residues. Germline assignment: CDR1 MNHEY and CDR2 SMNVEV (reference sequence). V trimming: 6 bases; J trimming: 6 bases; junction bases outside the gene matches: 3. Written as DNA, the CDR3 is TGTGCCAGCAGCCTGACTAGCGGGGGCAATGAGCAGTTCTTC. It specifies CASSLTSGGNEQFF.

This clone was seen a few times. The rearrangement uses TRBV7-2 and TRBJ2-2; 10 bases align to TRBD2. The V gene's germline CDR1 is SGHTA and CDR2 FQGNSA. The CDR3 is 17 residues long. V shed 0 bases and J 2 bases; nucleotides not matched to a gene: 3. The CDR3 DNA follows: TGTGCCAGCAGCTTAGCTCCTAGCGGGGGAAACACCGGGGAGCTGTTTTTT. Amino acids: CASSLAPSGGNTGELFF. The full variable domain, rest sourced from reference TRBV7-2 and TRBJ2-2, is GAGVSQSPSNKVTEKGKDVELRCDPISGHTALYWYRQSLGQGLEFLIYFQGNSAPDKSGLPSDRFSAERTGGSVSTLTIQRTQQEDSAVYLCASSLAPSGGNTGELFFGEGSRLTVL.

Remarks on this clone: A junction boundary mismatches the germline segment, possibly from a read error. The chain joins TRBV29-1 to TRBJ1-1; 9 bases match TRBD1. Germline V gives CDR1 SQVTM, CDR2 ANQGSEA. The CDR3 sequence is 16 residues long. CDR3 region: CSVHRGLTPMNAEAFF. The CDR3 bases are TGCAGCGTTCACAGGGGGCTTACTCCAATGAACGCTGAAGCTTTCTTT.

The chain employs TRBV30 and TRBJ2-2, with 12 bases fitting TRBD2. This CDR3 has 16 residues. Per the germline V gene, CDR1 is GTSNPN and CDR2 is SVGIG (reference sequence). The junction had 9 bases not matched to a gene; V was cut back by 5 bases and J by 5 bases. CDR3 in amino acids: CAWGGLAGGQTGELFF. The CDR3 coding sequence is TGTGCCTGGGGGGGGCTAGCGGGAGGGCAGACCGGGGAGCTGTTTTTT.

The V and J genes are TRBV5-6 and TRBJ1-5; D ambiguous. CDR1 is SGHDT and CDR2 is YYEEEE in the germline V gene. The CDR3 length is 14 residues. V was trimmed by 4 bases and J by 3 bases, leaving 11 bases between them. This chain's CDR3 is CASSLPGFNQPQHF. CDR3 DNA: TGTGCCAGCAGCCTCCCGGGGTTCAATCAGCCCCAGCATTTT.

The chain recombines TRBV10-3 with TRBJ1-5; 7 nucleotides match TRBD1. Germline CDR1 is ENHRY and CDR2 is SYGVKD. J gave up 0 bases and V 5 bases, and 10 bases lay outside the gene matches. The CDR3 has 17 amino acids. The DNA of the CDR3 is TGTGCCATCAGTCAGAGCCGGACAGGATATAGCAATCAGCCCCAGCATTTT. Its translation is CAISQSRTGYSNQPQHF.

V and J are TRBV29-1 and TRBJ2-1, with D perhaps matching TRBD1 (6 bases). This CDR3 region has 14 residues. CDR1 is SQVTM and CDR2 is ANQGSEA in the germline V gene. V was shortened by 7 bases and J by 4 bases, with 17 bases between the two germline ends. The chain's CDR3 is CSGETGDLYNEQFF. In DNA form, the CDR3 reads TGCAGCGGGGAGACAGGCGACCTTTACAATGAGCAGTTCTTC.

The gene calls are TRBV7-2 and TRBJ2-1; 8 bases fit TRBD2. This CDR3 comprises 16 residues. V gave up 5 bases and J gave up 2 bases; unmatched junction bases: 8. The germline V gene has CDR1 SGHTA and CDR2 FQGNSA. The CDR3 DNA sequence: TGTGCCAGCAGCCCGCGGAGGCGGGAGGCCTACAATGAGCAGTTCTTC. Amino acid sequence: CASSPRRREAYNEQFF. Full variable domain (outside the CDR3, taken from reference TRBV7-2 and TRBJ2-1): GAGVSQSPSNKVTEKGKDVELRCDPISGHTALYWYRQSLGQGLEFLIYFQGNSAPDKSGLPSDRFSAERTGGSVSTLTIQRTQQEDSAVYLCASSPRRREAYNEQFFGPGTRLTVL.

This chain connects TRBV19 to TRBJ1-2; D gene uncertain. CDR3 length equals 13 residues. CDR1 and CDR2 from the germline V gene are LNHDA and SQIVND (reference sequence). V was cut by 6 bases and J by 4 bases, with 12 bases left in between. In DNA, the CDR3 is TGTGCCAGTAGCCCCTCTTCGGTCTATGGCTACACCTTC. It specifies CASSPSSVYGYTF.

This clone was seen more than once but under ten times. Other nucleotide sequences in the sample specify the same CDR3. The chain has TRBV7-7 and TRBJ2-5; unclear D gene. Trimming shortened V by 4 bases and J by 5 bases, and 11 bases separated the two germline ends. CDR3 length: 13 amino acids. The germline gives CDR1 SSHAT, CDR2 FNYEAQ (reference sequence). The CDR3 sequence: CASSSGRVETQYF. The CDR3 DNA is TGTGCCAGCAGCTCCGGTCGGGTCGAGACCCAGTACTTC.

About this clone: It is likely a read error, because the conserved phenylalanine at the end of the CDR3 is missing. It is unclear where the CDR3 begins or ends on the DNA, so no DNA is shown, and the CDR3 is as TCRdb lists it. CDR3 region: CASSISTSGSLI. The chain recombines TRBV19 with TRBJ2-7; the table gives TRBD2 as D, unverified against the DNA. The CDR3 has 12 amino acids, counting both end residues. Germline CDR1 LNHDA, CDR2 SQIVND (reference sequence).

V gene TRBV11-2 combines with J gene TRBJ1-3; tentative D call: TRBD1 (6 bases). Trimming left V 5 bases short and J 1 base short, with 12 bases between. The CDR3 is 15 residues long. From germline, CDR1 is SGHAT and CDR2 FQNNGV. For the CDR3, the DNA is TGTGCCAGCAGCACAGGGTCTGAATCTGGAAACACCATATATTTT. It codes for CASSTGSESGNTIYF.

CDR3 bases: TGTGCCTGGAGTGTACTGTGGGAGCAGTACTTC. The encoded protein is CAWSVLWEQYF. The J gene is TRBJ2-7, the V gene TRBV30; no clear D gene. This CDR3 spans 11 amino acids. The V end was cut by 0 bases, the J end by 7 bases, with 7 bases between. The germline CDR1 and CDR2 sequences are GTSNPN and SVGIG (reference sequence).

This chain uses TRBV11-2 with TRBJ2-5, with TRBD1 identical over 11 bases. CDR3 length: 16 amino acids. Losses at the gene ends were 5 bases for V and 4 bases for J; bases not matched to a gene: 9. The germline gives CDR1 SGHAT, CDR2 FQNNGV. The CDR3 region is CASSPRTGGEGETQYF. The CDR3 nucleotides read TGTGCCAGCAGCCCCAGGACAGGGGGCGAAGGAGAGACCCAGTACTTC.

This clone was seen a few times. This sample also contains other DNA sequences that code for the same CDR3. This chain uses TRBV9 with TRBJ1-4; 7 bases are a match to TRBD1. CDR1 and CDR2 from the germline V gene are SGDLS and YYNGEE. Trimming removed 1 base from V and 5 bases from J; junction bases left unmatched: 14. The CDR3 loop spans 18 amino acids. The CDR3 DNA sequence: TGTGCCAGCAGCGTATCCACACCCGCCGGGACAGACAATGAAAAACTGTTTTTT. Its translation: CASSVSTPAGTDNEKLFF.

A few counts support this clone. The V and J genes are TRBV4-2 and TRBJ2-1, with TRBD1 matching 9 bases. The CDR3 covers 17 residues. Trimming cost V 1 base and J 4 bases; bases outside gene matches: 8. Germline CDR1 is LGHNA and CDR2 is YNFKEQ. The CDR3 DNA sequence: TGTGCCAGCAGCCAAGTAATGGGACAGGGAGTTTACAATGAGCAGTTCTTC. This sequence encodes CASSQVMGQGVYNEQFF.

The J gene is TRBJ2-7, the V gene TRBV6-5; 9 bases agree with TRBD2. J lost 7 bases, V lost 2 bases, and 12 bases had no gene match. This CDR3 region has 16 residues. The germline V gene has CDR1 MNHEY and CDR2 SVGAGI. CDR3 loop: CASSYDLREGMGEQYF. Here the CDR3 DNA reads TGTGCCAGCAGTTACGATCTGCGGGAGGGAATGGGGGAGCAGTACTTC.

This clone showed up just a few times. The chain joins TRBV7-2 to TRBJ2-4, with D tentatively TRBD2 (5 bases). This CDR3 spans 18 amino acids. CDR1 and CDR2 from the germline V gene are SGHTA and FQGNSA. V lost 1 base and J 3 bases, leaving 19 bases between the germline ends. The CDR3 sequence is CASSLDPPGEGGKNIQYF. CDR3 DNA: TGTGCCAGCAGCTTAGACCCCCCCGGAGAGGGCGGCAAAAACATTCAGTACTTC.